One sample yielded the 22 T cell receptor beta chains listed below, sequenced in a study of shared T cell receptors in the human thymus. Assay used: immunoSEQ multiplex PCR; TCRdb lists only in-frame clones, some missing. The repertoire has hundreds of thousands of clones, around 87% of them found once; the top ten carry just under 0.0095%. These data also formed part of another study, on human thymus T cells.

The sequencing input was thymocytes. The receptor set was obtained from a boy younger than two with a congenital heart defect.

The chain is built from TRBV5-1 and TRBJ2-5, with 9 bases lining up with TRBD2. CDR3 length equals 15 residues. V lost 2 bases, J lost 3 bases, and 5 bases stayed unmatched. Germline V gives CDR1 SGHRS, CDR2 YFSETQ. CDR3 DNA sequence: TGCGCCAGCAGCTTCGTGACTAGCGGTGAAGAGACCCAGTACTTC. As protein: CASSFVTSGEETQYF.

The chain employs TRBV28 and TRBJ2-1, with 8 nucleotides matching TRBD2. The CDR3 covers 15 residues. Germline lookup yields CDR1 MDHEN and CDR2 SYDVKM. V was pared by 4 bases and J by 7 bases, with 9 bases of the junction left unmatched. In nucleotides, the CDR3 is TGTGCCAGCAGTTCACTAGCGGTCTTGGGGAATGAGCAGTTCTTC. Protein sequence: CASSSLAVLGNEQFF.

The V call is TRBV6-1, the J call TRBJ1-4; D may be TRBD1 (6 bases). The germline V and J ends were trimmed by 6 bases and 8 bases, with 13 bases remaining between them. The CDR3 covers 13 residues. Germline V CDR1 and CDR2: MNHNS, SASEGT. CDR3 sequence reads: CASRGSTGEKLFF. The CDR3 nucleotides read TGTGCCAGCAGAGGCTCGACAGGCGAAAAACTGTTTTTT.

The V call is TRBV14, the J call TRBJ2-7; D gene uncertain. Germline assignment: CDR1 SGHDN and CDR2 FVKESK. Trimming left V 2 bases short and J 2 bases short, with 7 bases between. The CDR3 spans 13 residues. The CDR3 nucleotides are TGTGCCAGCAGCCAACAGGCAGCCTACGAGCAGTACTTC. It translates to CASSQQAAYEQYF. The whole variable domain, remainder taken from reference TRBV14 and TRBJ2-7, is EAGVTQFPSHSVIEKGQTVTLRCDPISGHDNLYWYRRVMGKEIKFLLHFVKESKQDESGMPNNRFLAERTGGTYSTLKVQPAELEDSGVYFCASSQQAAYEQYFGPGTRLTVT.

The CDR3 is CASSKGTSGTGELFF. The CDR3, as DNA: TGTGCCAGCAGCAAAGGGACTAGTGGGACCGGGGAGCTGTTTTTT. The V call is TRBV21-1, the J call TRBJ2-2; the listed D gene, TRBD2, was not tested against the DNA. TRBV21-1 constitutes a pseudogene. The CDR3 is 15 residues long.

The chain carries TRBV5-1 and TRBJ2-1, with D hard to call. Germline assignment: CDR1 SGHRS and CDR2 YFSETQ. The ends were cut back, 2 bases at V and 9 bases at J, with 9 bases in the middle. This CDR3 is 12 amino acids long. This chain's CDR3 is CASSLSEIEQFF. Here the CDR3 DNA reads TGCGCCAGCAGCTTATCCGAGATTGAGCAGTTCTTC. Filled out from reference TRBV5-1 and TRBJ2-1, the complete variable domain reads KAGVTQTPRYLIKTRGQQVTLSCSPISGHRSVSWYQQTPGQGLQFLFEYFSETQRNKGNFPGRFSGRQFSNSRSEMNVSTLELGDSALYLCASSLSEIEQFFGPGTRLTVL.

This chain's CDR3 is CASSLGTENNSPLHF. DNA for the CDR3: TGTGCCAGCAGCTTAGGGACAGAAAACAATTCACCCCTCCACTTT. The chain uses TRBV11-2 and TRBJ1-6, with D tentatively TRBD1 (6 bases). The CDR3 is 15 amino acids. Trimming took 1 base from V and 7 from J, leaving 11 bases between them. Germline loops: CDR1 SGHAT, CDR2 FQNNGV.

V is TRBV10-2 and J is TRBJ2-1; 8 positions agree with TRBD2. Germline V lookup: CDR1 WSHSY, CDR2 SAAADI. The V segment lost 3 bases and the J segment 9 bases; nucleotides outside the gene matches: 7. The CDR3 contains 14 residues. CDR3 coding DNA: TGCGCCAGCAGTGACCAGCGGGGGACGGTTGAGCAGTTCTTC. Protein product: CASSDQRGTVEQFF.

This clone appeared once. The chain has TRBV28 and TRBJ1-6; TRBD1 matches at 9 bases. CDR3 size: 14 residues. Germline V gene lookup returns CDR1 MDHEN and CDR2 SYDVKM. V was pared by 7 bases and J by 7 bases, with 5 bases of the junction left unmatched. DNA of the CDR3: TGTGCCAGCAATTGGGGACAGGGAAATTCACCCCTCCACTTT. The encoded protein is CASNWGQGNSPLHF.

CDR3 sequence: CSAEGGGKTGELFF. Here the CDR3 DNA reads TGCAGCGCCGAAGGGGGAGGGAAAACCGGGGAGCTGTTTTTT. The V and J genes are TRBV29-1 and TRBJ2-2, with D possibly matching TRBD2 (7 bases). Trimming shortened V by 7 bases and J by 5 bases, and 17 bases separated the two germline ends. Germline V gene sequence: CDR1 SQVTM, CDR2 ANQGSEA. The CDR3 sequence is 14 residues long.

V and J are TRBV5-1 and TRBJ2-7; 9 bases match TRBD2. The CDR3 extends over 15 amino acids. Germline trimming cut 0 bases from V and 3 bases from J; bases unmatched to any gene: 4. Germline V gives CDR1 SGHRS, CDR2 YFSETQ. The CDR3 nucleotides are TGCGCCAGCAGCTTGGCCCCGACTAGCGGCTACGAGCAGTACTTC. It yields the protein CASSLAPTSGYEQYF.

The chain recombines TRBV4-3 with TRBJ2-3, with D unresolved. V gave up 3 bases and J gave up 4 bases, with 14 bases separating them. This CDR3 has 15 residues. Germline CDR1 reads LGHNA; CDR2 reads YSLEER. This CDR3 is CASSQSGSVADTQYF. CDR3 bases: TGCGCCAGCAGCCAGTCGGGTAGTGTGGCAGATACGCAGTATTTT.

The chain couples TRBV15 to TRBJ2-4; TRBD2 might be the D (7 bases). CDR1 is LNHNV and CDR2 is YYDKDF in the germline V gene (reference sequence). CDR3 length equals 17 residues. Trimming stripped 3 bases from V and 5 bases from J, with 20 bases between. The CDR3 sequence is CATSSHLEGGRENIQYF. DNA of the CDR3: TGTGCCACCAGCAGCCATCTAGAGGGGGGGCGGGAAAACATTCAGTACTTC.

The chain links TRBV7-9 to TRBJ2-7, with a tentative D call TRBD2 (5 bases). This CDR3 is built from 15 residues. V was clipped by 1 base and J by 2 bases, with 12 bases between them. CDR1 and CDR2 (germline): SEHNR, FQNEAQ (reference sequence). The CDR3 here is CASSLGPLATYEQYF. The CDR3 DNA reads TGTGCCAGCAGCTTAGGCCCCCTAGCTACCTACGAGCAGTACTTC.

This chain connects TRBV6-5 to TRBJ2-1; 10 bases are a match to TRBD2. V lost 4 bases, J lost 8 bases, and 11 bases stayed unmatched. Germline CDR1 and CDR2: MNHEY and SVGAGI. There are 16 residues in the CDR3. CDR3 DNA sequence: TGTGCCAGCAGTTCGGCGAATAGCGGGAGGTACCATGAGCAGTTCTTC. It translates to CASSSANSGRYHEQFF.

This chain joins TRBV29-1 and TRBJ2-7, with 9 bases that match TRBD2. The CDR3 is made up of 17 amino acids. Unmatched junction bases numbered 14, after V lost 3 bases and J lost 2 bases. Germline V gene lookup returns CDR1 SQVTM and CDR2 ANQGSEA. DNA of the CDR3: TGCAGCGTTGAGCCCCTTTGTCGGGTAGCGGGAGCCTACGAGCAGTACTTC. Amino acids: CSVEPLCRVAGAYEQYF.

The V call is TRBV27, the J call TRBJ2-7; 9 bases map to TRBD1. Germline CDR1 MNHEY, CDR2 SMNVEV (reference sequence). J gave up 0 bases and V 6 bases, and 12 bases lay outside the gene matches. This CDR3 is 17 amino acids long. CDR3 bases: TGTGCCAGCAGCCGGGACAGGGAGAGGGGGAGCTCCTACGAGCAGTACTTC. Translated: CASSRDRERGSSYEQYF.

The DNA of the CDR3 is TGTGCCAGCAACAGGGGCACAGATACGCAGTATTTT. Amino acids: CASNRGTDTQYF. The chain links TRBV28 to TRBJ2-3, with a tentative D call TRBD1 (6 bases). V lost 7 bases and J 1 base, leaving 6 bases between the germline ends. The germline V gene encodes CDR1 MDHEN and CDR2 SYDVKM. The CDR3 covers 12 residues.

V is TRBV19 and J is TRBJ2-5; weak D call: TRBD2 (7 bases). The CDR3 is made up of 17 amino acids. CDR1 and CDR2 (germline): LNHDA, SQIVND (reference sequence). Deletions cut 1 base from V and 1 base from J, with 16 bases between. The CDR3 reads CASSIGGGDTCQETQYF. In DNA form, the CDR3 reads TGTGCCAGTAGTATAGGAGGGGGGGACACCTGCCAAGAGACCCAGTACTTC.

The chain links TRBV10-3 to TRBJ1-3; possible D gene TRBD1, 5 bases. V was shortened by 0 bases and J by 2 bases, with 20 bases between the two germline ends. CDR3 length equals 19 residues. CDR1 ENHRY and CDR2 SYGVKD come from the germline V gene. The CDR3 here is CAISESDRQGIRPGNTIYF. CDR3 bases: TGTGCCATCAGTGAGTCGGATCGCCAGGGCATTAGACCTGGAAACACCATATATTTT.

The V and J genes are TRBV14 and TRBJ1-3; TRBD1 matches at 10 bases. Germline lookup yields CDR1 SGHDN and CDR2 FVKESK. The V segment lost 0 bases and the J segment 4 bases; nucleotides outside the gene matches: 3. The CDR3 consists of 16 residues. CDR3: CASSQEDRGHGNTIYF. CDR3 in DNA: TGTGCCAGCAGCCAAGAAGACAGGGGGCACGGAAACACCATATATTTT.

The CDR3 loop reads CASSSGQTSVYGYTF. In nucleotides, the CDR3 is TGTGCCAGCAGCTCAGGACAAACCAGTGTCTATGGCTACACCTTC. The chain uses TRBV5-6 and TRBJ1-2; weak D call: TRBD1 (5 bases). The V gene's germline CDR1 is SGHDT and CDR2 YYEEEE. The germline V and J ends were trimmed by 3 bases and 4 bases, with 16 bases remaining between them. The CDR3 covers 15 residues.